In its sample, the clone carrying this TCR beta chain was seen many times. Its antigen is unidentified. These data are taken from a study of T cells after yellow fever vaccination. Study-wide background: Fractions containing few cells were prepared with SMART-Seq v4 Ultra Low Input.

V was shortened by 5 bases and J by 6 bases, with 23 bases between the two germline ends. CDR1 is DFQATT, CDR2 SNEGSKA, per germline (reference sequence). The CDR3 covers 16 residues. Points from the study as a whole: Contamination of FACS-sorted repertoires by abundant clonotypes from the bulk population could occur. A minor fraction of clonotypes spanned both CD4 and CD8 compartments.

Conversion of TCR transcripts into cDNA relied on 5'RACE template switching, which added a universal primer site and UMIs. TCRdb reprocessed the 5' RACE reads with MiXCR, giving one entry per CDR3 protein. This table has 300,000 to 400,000 distinct CDR3 sequences, approximately 4% appearing once. The chain couples TRBV20-1 to TRBJ2-1; D may be TRBD2 (7 bases). This sequence originates from a man aged 18 to 29 who received the YFV17D yellow fever vaccine. The sequencing used PBMCs, collected 5 days after the yellow fever booster vaccination. The CDR3 spells CSARYPGRRGLNEQFF. The CDR3 DNA follows: TGCAGTGCTCGGTATCCCGGTAGGCGGGGGCTCAATGAGCAGTTCTTC.